These 32 T cell receptor beta chains originate from one sample sequenced in a study of long-term antiretroviral therapy in people with HIV. This was the immunoSEQ v3.0 assay at survey level. The table came from immunoSEQ multiplex PCR; TCRdb's copy has only in-frame clones and leaves some out. The sample has over 35,000 clones; over 80% are singletons. The sequencing here drew on unsorted PBMCs, taken 1.5 years after starting antiretroviral therapy. Every receptor here comes from a man aged 18-30 years with HIV.

This clone was recorded once. The CDR3 here is CASSLWVGALTDTQYF. The CDR3 region has the DNA TGTGCCAGCAGTTTATGGGTGGGAGCCCTCACAGATACGCAGTATTTT. The rearrangement uses TRBV27 and TRBJ2-3, with a tentative D call TRBD2 (5 bases). CDR3 length: 16 residues. The germline V gene encodes CDR1 MNHEY and CDR2 SMNVEV (reference sequence). V shed 1 base and J shed 2 bases, with 13 bases lying between them.

In nucleotides, the CDR3 is TGCGCCAGCAGCTTGTTTCTTGAGCAGTTCTTC. Translated, it gives CASSLFLEQFF. V and J are TRBV5-1 and TRBJ2-1; D gene uncertain. V was trimmed by 1 base and J by 9 bases, leaving 5 bases between them. The CDR3 totals 11 residues. CDR1 is SGHRS and CDR2 is YFSETQ in the germline V gene.

This chain uses TRBV10-3 with TRBJ2-1, with 12 bases fitting TRBD2. Germline loops: CDR1 ENHRY, CDR2 SYGVKD. The CDR3 extends over 17 amino acids. Trimming took 2 bases from V and 2 from J; bases not matched to a gene: 4. CDR3 DNA: TGTGCCATCAGTGAGCGACTAGCGGGAGAGACCTACAATGAGCAGTTCTTC. Translated: CAISERLAGETYNEQFF.

This clone turned up a few times. The chain has TRBV25-1 and TRBJ2-3; 10 bases are a match to TRBD2. Per germline, CDR1 MGHDK and CDR2 SYGVNS. J gave up 2 bases and V 3 bases, and 5 bases lay outside the gene matches. This CDR3 has 16 amino acids. The CDR3 DNA reads as TGTGCCAGCAGTGACTTAGCGGGAGGTTCCACAGATACGCAGTATTTT. It is translated as CASSDLAGGSTDTQYF.

This clone turned up a few times. V usage is TRBV19 and J usage is TRBJ2-7; no definite D call. V gave up 9 bases and J gave up 2 bases, with 8 bases separating them. The CDR3 is made up of 11 amino acids. Germline CDR1 is LNHDA and CDR2 is SQIVND (reference sequence). The CDR3 DNA sequence: TGTGCCAGGCCGCAGACCTACGAGCAGTACTTC. It yields the protein CARPQTYEQYF.

CDR3 amino acids: CTSSDTEAFF. The CDR3 nucleotides read TGCACCTCATCGGACACTGAAGCTTTCTTT. The chain couples TRBV29-1 to TRBJ1-1; D is unclear. Germline CDR1 reads SQVTM; CDR2 reads ANQGSEA. This CDR3 is built from 10 residues.

This chain links TRBV7-9 with TRBJ2-5; D is unresolved. V lost 5 bases, J lost 4 bases, and 8 bases lay in between. The CDR3 sequence is 12 residues long. Germline loops: CDR1 SEHNR, CDR2 FQNEAQ (reference sequence). The CDR3 region has the DNA TGTGCCAGCAGCCCCGCCAGAGAGACCCAGTACTTC. Translation: CASSPARETQYF.

The J gene is TRBJ2-1, the V gene TRBV11-2; 10 nucleotides match TRBD2. Germline values: CDR1 SGHAT, CDR2 FQNNGV. The V gene end was trimmed by 2 bases and the J gene end by 7 bases; junction bases not matched to a gene: 8. The CDR3 runs to 16 residues. CDR3 DNA sequence: TGTGCCAGCAGCTTAAGGGCTAGCGGGAGTAGGAATGAGCAGTTCTTC. Translated: CASSLRASGSRNEQFF.

The chain carries TRBV28 and TRBJ1-2; TRBD1 aligns across 7 bases. Germline V gene sequence: CDR1 MDHEN, CDR2 SYDVKM. The CDR3 sequence is 13 residues long. V shed 5 bases, J shed 7 bases, and the junction held 7 bases outside the gene matches. Written as DNA, the CDR3 is TGTGCCAGCAGTACAGGGGATCGCGGTGGCTACACCTTC. Amino acid sequence: CASSTGDRGGYTF.

This chain connects TRBV5-1 to TRBJ2-1; TRBD1 might be the D (6 bases). CDR3 length: 14 amino acids. The germline CDR1 and CDR2 sequences are SGHRS and YFSETQ. Deletions cut 3 bases from V and 3 bases from J, with 10 bases between. CDR3 bases: TGCGCCAGCAGCTCCCAGACAGGCTACAATGAGCAGTTCTTC. This encodes CASSSQTGYNEQFF.

The chain uses TRBV30 and TRBJ2-3; a weak D match, TRBD2 (6 bases). The CDR3 contains 13 residues. Trimming took off 3 bases at V and 11 bases at J, with 18 bases between the two ends. Germline-derived CDR1 and CDR2 are GTSNPN and SVGIG (reference sequence). The CDR3 sequence is CAWSLTSATEQYF. Here the CDR3 DNA reads TGTGCCTGGAGCTTGACTAGTGCAACTGAGCAGTATTTT.

This clone was recorded a few times. This chain uses TRBV5-4 with TRBJ1-4, with D tentatively TRBD1 (5 bases). The V gene's germline CDR1 is SGHNT and CDR2 YYREEE (reference sequence). This CDR3 region has 16 residues. V was trimmed by 1 base and J by 7 bases, leaving 17 bases between them. As DNA, the CDR3 is TGTGCCAGCAGCTTGAGACAGTCCGGGGTTGGTGAAAAACTGTTTTTT. Translating it yields CASSLRQSGVGEKLFF.

This clone was counted between two and nine times. The chain joins TRBV30 to TRBJ1-5; D not certain. Per germline, CDR1 GTSNPN and CDR2 SVGIG (reference sequence). V gave up 1 base and J gave up 4 bases, with 5 bases separating them. This CDR3 is built from 12 residues. The CDR3 nucleotides are TGTGCCTGGAGTGGAGGGAATCAGCCCCAGCATTTT. Its protein product is CAWSGGNQPQHF. The whole variable domain, filled in from reference TRBV30 and TRBJ1-5, reads SQTIHQWPATLVQPVGSPLSLECTVEGTSNPNLYWYRQAAGRGLQLLFYSVGIGQISSEVPQNLSASRPQDRQFILSSKKLLLSDSGFYLCAWSGGNQPQHFGDGTRLSIL.

This clone came up a few times. The chain links TRBV11-2 to TRBJ2-7; D remains ambiguous. CDR1 and CDR2 (germline): SGHAT, FQNNGV. V was clipped by 0 bases and J by 2 bases, with 8 bases between them. This CDR3 has 14 amino acids. The CDR3 DNA reads as TGTGCCAGCAGCTTAGAGCTAGTGACCTACGAGCAGTACTTC. It translates to CASSLELVTYEQYF.

CDR3 nucleotide sequence: TGCGCCAGCAGCTACTCGCGACAGGGGCCCCACGAGCAGTACTTC. Translated: CASSYSRQGPHEQYF. The V call is TRBV5-1, the J call TRBJ2-7, with 8 bases aligning to TRBD1. Germline CDR1 is SGHRS and CDR2 is YFSETQ. CDR3 length: 15 residues. V dropped 3 bases and J dropped 5; count of bases not matched to a gene: 10.

This chain links TRBV5-6 with TRBJ2-7; no clear D gene. The CDR3 runs 14 residues. From germline, CDR1 is SGHDT and CDR2 YYEEEE. Trimming stripped 4 bases from V and 2 bases from J, with 13 bases between. CDR3 sequence (DNA): TGTGCCAGCAGCCCCTCCGCCAGCACCTACGAGCAGTACTTC. Amino acid sequence: CASSPSASTYEQYF.

The rearrangement links TRBV28 to TRBJ1-5, with 7 nucleotides matching TRBD1. The CDR3 consists of 15 residues. Germline values: CDR1 MDHEN, CDR2 SYDVKM. The J segment lost 0 bases and the V segment lost 6 bases, leaving 5 bases of the junction unmatched. CDR3 loop: CASRNRGASNQPQHF. The CDR3 DNA reads as TGTGCCAGCAGAAACAGGGGAGCTAGCAATCAGCCCCAGCATTTT.

CDR3 sequence: CASSLGNEQFF. The CDR3 nucleotides read TGTGCCAGCAGCTTAGGTAATGAGCAGTTCTTC. The gene calls are TRBV7-2 and TRBJ2-1, with no clear D. Germline V CDR1 and CDR2: SGHTA, FQGNSA. The CDR3 covers 11 residues. V was cut by 1 base and J by 7 bases, with 2 bases left in between.

V and J are TRBV2 and TRBJ2-1, with D perhaps matching TRBD2 (7 bases). Trimming removed 10 bases from V and 8 bases from J, with 21 bases in between. CDR1 and CDR2 (germline): SNHLY, FYNNEI. This CDR3 is 14 amino acids long. The CDR3 sequence: CATEVWRGRDEQFF. Here the CDR3 DNA reads TGTGCCACCGAGGTTTGGCGGGGGCGCGATGAGCAGTTCTTC.

The chain joins TRBV4-3 to TRBJ2-5, with D maybe TRBD2 (6 bases). The CDR3 length is 15 residues. Germline assignment: CDR1 LGHNA and CDR2 YSLEER. Between the trimmed V and J ends, which lost 3 bases and 2 bases, there was a span of 13 bases. The CDR3 DNA sequence: TGCGCCAGCAGCCAGACCCGGAGGGGACAAGAGACCCAGTACTTC. Translating gives CASSQTRRGQETQYF.

The gene calls are TRBV28 and TRBJ1-2, with 9 positions matching TRBD1. After removal of 4 bases from V and 8 bases from J, the junction contained 11 bases not matched to a gene. Per germline, CDR1 MDHEN and CDR2 SYDVKM. The CDR3 is 15 residues long. CDR3 DNA: TGTGCCAGCAGTTCCTCCCCGGGACAGGGTTACGGCTACACCTTC. The encoded protein is CASSSSPGQGYGYTF.

The chain links TRBV15 to TRBJ2-3; D remains unclear. Trimming left V 0 bases short and J 0 bases short, with 4 bases between. From germline, CDR1 is LNHNV and CDR2 YYDKDF (reference sequence). The CDR3 runs to 14 residues. CDR3: CATSRETSTDTQYF. In DNA, the CDR3 is TGTGCCACCAGCAGAGAGACTAGCACAGATACGCAGTATTTT.

The chain employs TRBV9 and TRBJ2-1; 10 bases match TRBD2. The germline V gene encodes CDR1 SGDLS and CDR2 YYNGEE. With V trimmed by 0 bases and J by 6 bases, 3 bases remained unmatched. The CDR3 is made up of 15 amino acids. The DNA of the CDR3 is TGTGCCAGCAGCGTAGCAAGCGGGAGGGCCAATGAGCAGTTCTTC. Amino acids: CASSVASGRANEQFF.

This clone was detected only a few times. The J gene is TRBJ2-5, the V gene TRBV5-6; 9 bases are shared with TRBD1. V lost 0 bases to trimming and J lost 5 bases; unmatched junction nucleotides: 2. Germline V gene lookup returns CDR1 SGHDT and CDR2 YYEEEE. CDR3 length: 14 amino acids. As DNA, the CDR3 is TGTGCCAGCAGCTTGGGGACAGGGGTCGAGACCCAGTACTTC. Protein sequence: CASSLGTGVETQYF.

The chain couples TRBV19 to TRBJ2-5, with D perhaps TRBD2 (6 bases). CDR3 length: 15 residues. V lost 3 bases and J lost 6, with 17 bases in between. CDR1 is LNHDA, CDR2 SQIVND, per germline (reference sequence). The CDR3 protein is CASSIGTQGGKTQYF. The CDR3 bases are TGTGCCAGTAGTATCGGGACCCAAGGCGGGAAGACCCAGTACTTC.

This chain connects TRBV18 to TRBJ1-4; 9 nucleotides align to TRBD1. Germline V gene lookup returns CDR1 KGHSH and CDR2 LQKENI. This CDR3 spans 15 amino acids. The trim removed 3 bases at V and 7 bases at J, leaving 6 bases unmatched. Written as DNA, the CDR3 is TGTGCCAGCTCACCCCCCCGGGACAGGGCTGAAAAACTGTTTTTT. Amino acid sequence: CASSPPRDRAEKLFF.

The gene calls are TRBV9 and TRBJ2-1; TRBD2 matches at 7 bases. Trimming cost V 3 bases and J 5 bases; bases outside gene matches: 5. The CDR3 consists of 14 residues. Germline V lookup: CDR1 SGDLS, CDR2 YYNGEE. The CDR3 DNA sequence: TGTGCCAGCAGCGCCTCCGGGACTAACAATGAGCAGTTCTTC. It translates to CASSASGTNNEQFF.

This chain joins TRBV11-2 and TRBJ1-2, with 7 bases matching TRBD1. The V gene's germline CDR1 is SGHAT and CDR2 FQNNGV. Germline trimming cut 3 bases from V and 2 bases from J; bases unmatched to any gene: 6. The CDR3 extends over 15 amino acids. The CDR3 DNA sequence: TGTGCCAGCAGCTTTCCCAAGACAGGGAACTATGGCTACACCTTC. It is translated as CASSFPKTGNYGYTF.

The chain combines TRBV7-2 with TRBJ2-3; no definite D call. The CDR3 sequence is 14 residues long. Germline V CDR1 and CDR2: SGHTA, FQGNSA. V lost 11 bases to trimming and J lost 0 bases, with 15 bases between them. CDR3 sequence reads: CASSYLFSTDTQYF. In nucleotides, the CDR3 is TGTGCCTCCTCGTACCTTTTTAGCACAGATACGCAGTATTTT.

The chain recombines TRBV7-2 with TRBJ1-1, with a possible D match to TRBD1 (6 bases). The CDR3 has 14 amino acids. Trimming left V 2 bases short and J 1 base short, with 8 bases between. Germline V gives CDR1 SGHTA, CDR2 FQGNSA. CDR3 in amino acids: CASSLRGPNTEAFF. Here the CDR3 DNA reads TGTGCCAGCAGCTTACGGGGGCCGAACACTGAAGCTTTCTTT. Full variable domain (missing parts from reference TRBV7-2 and TRBJ1-1): GAGVSQSPSNKVTEKGKDVELRCDPISGHTALYWYRQSLGQGLEFLIYFQGNSAPDKSGLPSDRFSAERTGGSVSTLTIQRTQQEDSAVYLCASSLRGPNTEAFFGQGTRLTVV.

V gene TRBV4-1 combines with J gene TRBJ1-2; D is undetermined. The CDR3 is 16 amino acids. V was shortened by 4 bases and J by 1 base, with 16 bases between the two germline ends. Germline V gives CDR1 MGHRA, CDR2 YSYEKL. The CDR3 DNA follows: TGCGCCAGCAGCCTCACAGACCGTAGCGTTAACTATGGCTACACCTTC. It is translated as CASSLTDRSVNYGYTF.

V usage is TRBV7-9 and J usage is TRBJ2-7, with 7 bases matching TRBD1. The ends lost 5 bases at V and 7 bases at J; junction bases unmatched: 14. The CDR3 runs to 15 residues. Germline loops: CDR1 SEHNR, CDR2 FQNEAQ (reference sequence). The CDR3 DNA reads as TGTGCCAGCAGCCTTGATGACAGGGCCTTCTGGGAGCAGTACTTC. Its protein is CASSLDDRAFWEQYF.